The 32 T cell receptor beta chains given below trace back to one sample, sequenced in a study of identical twins. TCRdb reprocessed the 5' RACE reads with MiXCR, giving one entry per CDR3 protein. The data contain 450,000 to 650,000 distinct CDR3 sequences, roughly 9.9% of them singletons. These data were also reused for a study on yellow fever vaccine responses in identical twins.

Sequences were obtained from PBMCs. These receptors all stem from a woman aged 18 to 35 in good health.

This clonotype has only a few counts. The chain is built from TRBV5-1 and TRBJ2-3; D unresolved. This CDR3 is 14 amino acids long. Per germline, CDR1 SGHRS and CDR2 YFSETQ. The V gene lost 1 base and the J gene lost 5 bases, with 11 bases spanning the gap. CDR3 nucleotides: TGCGCCAGCAGCTTGAGACGGCCCCAAGATACGCAGTATTTT. Amino acids: CASSLRRPQDTQYF.

The table lists this clonotype with a few counts. The rearrangement joins TRBV20-1 to TRBJ2-7; TRBD2 matches 11 bases. CDR3 length equals 15 residues. The V gene end was trimmed by 6 bases and the J gene end by 4 bases; junction bases not matched to a gene: 11. The germline V gene encodes CDR1 DFQATT and CDR2 SNEGSKA (reference sequence). CDR3 nucleotide sequence: TGCAGTGCAGAAAAAGGGACTAGCGGACTTTACGAGCAGTACTTC. Its translation is CSAEKGTSGLYEQYF.

This clonotype was observed a few times. This chain connects TRBV12-3 or TRBV12-4 to TRBJ2-7, with D possibly being TRBD1 (5 bases). This CDR3 has 14 amino acids. Trimming removed 3 bases from V and 5 bases from J, with 14 bases in between. The CDR3 bases are TGTGCCAGCAGTTTGGGGCAGCACCCCCACGAGCAGTACTTC. Translated, it gives CASSLGQHPHEQYF.

The sample holds many counts of this clonotype. In DNA form, the CDR3 reads TGTGCCAGCAGCCCACTTAAGGAGGGGGAGGAGACCCAGTACTTC. Amino acids: CASSPLKEGEETQYF. The chain links TRBV4-2 to TRBJ2-5, with D perhaps TRBD1 or TRBD2 (6 bases each). V lost 4 bases and J 5 bases, leaving 17 bases between the germline ends. The CDR3 extends over 15 amino acids. The germline CDR1 and CDR2 sequences are LGHNA and YNFKEQ.

The table lists this clonotype with many counts. The V and J genes are TRBV12-3 or TRBV12-4 and TRBJ1-1; a possible D gene is TRBD1 (5 bases). The CDR3 covers 15 residues. V shed 3 bases and J shed 4 bases, with 15 bases lying between them. CDR3 region: CASSFPRGGGTEAFF. CDR3 bases: TGTGCCAGCAGTTTTCCCCGGGGGGGAGGCACTGAAGCTTTCTTT.

This clonotype was detected many times. The chain joins TRBV7-9 to TRBJ1-4; D call uncertain. The ends were cut back, 5 bases at V and 5 bases at J, with 18 bases in the middle. The length of the CDR3 is 16 residues. The germline V gene encodes CDR1 SEHNR and CDR2 FQNEAQ (reference sequence). CDR3 residues: CASSPPAAPSNEKLFF. Written as DNA, the CDR3 is TGTGCCAGCAGCCCACCCGCGGCGCCCTCGAATGAAAAACTGTTTTTT.

The table lists this clonotype with a few counts. The chain is built from TRBV7-2 and TRBJ2-7; D is possibly TRBD1 or TRBD2 (5 bases each). The V end was cut by 8 bases, the J end by 1 base, with 12 bases between. Germline CDR1 is SGHTA and CDR2 is FQGNSA. This CDR3 contains 13 residues. The CDR3 spells CASGGSLSYEQYF. CDR3 DNA sequence: TGTGCCAGCGGGGGTTCTTTGTCCTACGAGCAGTACTTC.

Here the CDR3 DNA reads TGCGCCAGCAGCCAAGTCTGGCTGGCTGAGACCCAGTACTTC. This translates into CASSQVWLAETQYF. The chain couples TRBV4-3 to TRBJ2-5; D is ambiguous. There are 14 residues in the CDR3. Germline V gives CDR1 LGHNA, CDR2 YSLEER. V lost 1 base to trimming and J lost 5 bases, with 11 bases between them.

CDR3 sequence: CASSYPVNREQFF. The DNA of the CDR3 is TGTGCCAGCAGTTACCCCGTAAACCGTGAGCAGTTCTTC. The genes are TRBV6-2 or TRBV6-3 and TRBJ2-1, with D unresolved. Trimming shortened V by 2 bases and J by 9 bases, and 11 bases separated the two germline ends. There are 13 residues in the CDR3. Germline V CDR1 and CDR2: MNHEY, SVGEGT.

The rearrangement links TRBV15 to TRBJ2-6, with a possible D match to TRBD1 (5 bases). The CDR3 runs 14 residues. The germline V and J ends were trimmed by 3 bases and 9 bases, with 12 bases remaining between them. CDR1 and CDR2 (germline): LNHNV, YYDKDF (reference sequence). For the CDR3, the DNA is TGTGCCACCAGCAGGGACACCGTGGACAACGTCCTGACTTTC. It specifies CATSRDTVDNVLTF. The full variable domain, with the rest looked up from reference TRBV15 and TRBJ2-6, is DAMVIQNPRYQVTQFGKPVTLSCSQTLNHNVMYWYQQKSSQAPKLLFHYYDKDFNNEADTPDNFQSRRPNTSFCFLDIRSPGLGDTAMYLCATSRDTVDNVLTFGAGSRLTVL.

This clonotype was found many times. The chain is built from TRBV6-2 or TRBV6-3 and TRBJ2-1; D call uncertain. The CDR3 has 12 residues. CDR1 is MNHEY and CDR2 is SVGEGT in the germline V gene. Trimming removed 0 bases from V and 10 bases from J, with 7 bases in between. CDR3: CASSYSSREQFF. The CDR3 DNA reads TGTGCCAGCAGTTACTCGAGCCGAGAGCAGTTCTTC.

This clonotype came up a few times. The chain recombines TRBV5-1 with TRBJ1-2; D gene ambiguous. In germline, CDR1 is SGHRS, CDR2 YFSETQ. The CDR3 loop spans 16 amino acids. Deletions cut 3 bases from V and 7 bases from J, with 22 bases between. The CDR3 loop is CASSSKEQSGEPGYTF. For the CDR3, the DNA is TGCGCCAGCAGCTCGAAGGAACAGAGTGGGGAACCTGGCTACACCTTC.

This clonotype came up a few times. The chain has TRBV11-2 and TRBJ2-7, with a weak D call TRBD1 (6 bases). CDR3 length: 15 residues. Germline CDR1 is SGHAT and CDR2 is FQNNGV. V was shortened by 5 bases and J by 2 bases, with 16 bases between the two germline ends. CDR3 DNA sequence: TGTGCCAGCAGCGCCTTACAGGGCCTTACCTACGAGCAGTACTTC. It codes for CASSALQGLTYEQYF.

This clonotype was recorded many times. This chain links TRBV11-1 with TRBJ2-2; 7 positions agree with TRBD1. The CDR3 covers 18 residues. V lost 5 bases and J lost 1; bases outside the gene matches: 13. Germline values: CDR1 SGHAT, CDR2 FQDESV (reference sequence). The CDR3 DNA follows: TGTGCCAGCAGCCCAAGGAACAGGGGAGCGGTGAACACCGGGGAGCTGTTTTTT. Translated: CASSPRNRGAVNTGELFF.

In regard to this clonotype: This clone may be a read error of a much larger clone one base away. The chain has TRBV3-1 and TRBJ2-2; 7 bases fit TRBD2. The germline CDR1 and CDR2 sequences are LGHDT and YNNKEL (reference sequence). This CDR3 is 14 amino acids long. CDR3 sequence: CANSHSGAAGELFF. The CDR3 DNA reads TGTGCCAACAGCCACAGCGGGGCGGCCGGGGAGCTGTTTTTT.

The rearrangement uses TRBV5-1 and TRBJ2-1; possibly TRBD1 for D (6 bases). The V gene's germline CDR1 is SGHRS and CDR2 YFSETQ. V lost 0 bases, J lost 9 bases, and 19 bases lay in between. CDR3 length: 16 amino acids. CDR3 nucleotides: TGCGCCAGCAGCTTGGTTTGGAGTGGGGGCAAGGTTGAGCAGTTCTTC. It encodes CASSLVWSGGKVEQFF. Supplemented by reference TRBV5-1 and TRBJ2-1, the full variable domain reads KAGVTQTPRYLIKTRGQQVTLSCSPISGHRSVSWYQQTPGQGLQFLFEYFSETQRNKGNFPGRFSGRQFSNSRSEMNVSTLELGDSALYLCASSLVWSGGKVEQFFGPGTRLTVL.

V is TRBV7-9 and J is TRBJ2-7, with 7 bases that match TRBD1. The junction had 11 bases not matched to a gene; V was cut back by 7 bases and J by 5 bases. Per the germline V gene, CDR1 is SEHNR and CDR2 is FQNEAQ (reference sequence). The CDR3 runs 14 residues. The CDR3 nucleotides read TGTGCCAGCACCCAGGGACAGACCTGGGACGAGCAGTACTTC. This translates into CASTQGQTWDEQYF.

The chain is built from TRBV25-1 and TRBJ2-2, with 7 bases fitting TRBD2. Germline V CDR1 and CDR2: MGHDK, SYGVNS. V was clipped by 3 bases and J by 4 bases; unmatched bases: 5. This CDR3 has 15 residues. CDR3 coding DNA: TGTGCCAGCAGTGATGCGGGACTACTCACCGGGGAGCTGTTTTTT. Its translation: CASSDAGLLTGELFF. The complete variable domain, with remaining parts taken from reference TRBV25-1 and TRBJ2-2, reads EADIYQTPRYLVIGTGKKITLECSQTMGHDKMYWYQQDPGMELHLIHYSYGVNSTEKGDLSSESTVSRIRTEHFPLTLESARPSHTSQYLCASSDAGLLTGELFFGEGSRLTVL.

This clonotype was detected many times. The chain recombines TRBV5-6 with TRBJ2-1; TRBD2 is a possible D gene (5 bases). The CDR3 has 15 amino acids. The V end lost 3 bases, the J end lost 3 bases, and 13 bases lay between the germline ends. Germline CDR1 reads SGHDT; CDR2 reads YYEEEE. This chain's CDR3 is CASSSGLILYNEQFF. CDR3 DNA sequence: TGTGCCAGCAGCTCCGGACTGATCCTCTACAATGAGCAGTTCTTC.

The chain is built from TRBV20-1 and TRBJ2-1; D perhaps matches TRBD2 (5 bases). The CDR3 length is 17 residues. The germline V gene has CDR1 DFQATT and CDR2 SNEGSKA (reference sequence). This CDR3 reads CCARDYGFSAIFNEQFF. In DNA form, the CDR3 reads TGCTGCGCTAGAGACTATGGCTTTAGCGCTATTTTCAATGAGCAGTTCTTC.

This clonotype has more than one count but fewer than ten. The DNA for the CDR3 is TGCAGCGTCGGGAACATGGACGAGCAGTACTTC. Amino acid sequence: CSVGNMDEQYF. The chain recombines TRBV29-1 with TRBJ2-7; tentatively, D is TRBD2 (5 bases). Germline-derived CDR1 and CDR2 are SQVTM and ANQGSEA. V was clipped by 6 bases and J by 5 bases, with 11 bases between them. CDR3 length: 11 amino acids.

The table lists this clonotype with many counts. The J gene is TRBJ2-7, the V gene TRBV7-2; D could derive from TRBD1 or TRBD2 (5 bases each). The CDR3 extends over 14 amino acids. V gave up 4 bases and J gave up 2 bases, with 12 bases separating them. Germline V gene data show CDR1 as SGHTA and CDR2 as FQGNSA. The DNA for the CDR3 is TGTGCCAGCAGCTCGGGACCGAAAGCCTACGAGCAGTACTTC. This gives the protein CASSSGPKAYEQYF.

There are a few counts of this clonotype. The chain uses TRBV20-1 and TRBJ2-7; tentatively, D is TRBD2 (6 bases). V dropped 3 bases and J dropped 0 bases, with 15 bases sitting between them. Looked up from germline, CDR1 is DFQATT and CDR2 is SNEGSKA (reference sequence). This CDR3 is built from 15 residues. Written as DNA, the CDR3 is TGCAGTGCTAGGGGGGACTCCAGCATCTCCTACGAGCAGTACTTC. It is translated as CSARGDSSISYEQYF.

This clonotype has ten or more counts. Written as DNA, the CDR3 is TGTGCCAGCAGCTTAGCCTTGGGCCCAACCCAGCAGTTCTTC. Amino acid sequence: CASSLALGPTQQFF. The V and J genes are TRBV7-9 and TRBJ2-1; D gene unclear. CDR3 length equals 14 residues. The V gene's germline CDR1 is SEHNR and CDR2 FQNEAQ (reference sequence). Trimming left V 0 bases short and J 11 bases short, with 14 bases between.

This clonotype was observed many times. CDR3: CASRWDYNTGELFF. The CDR3 DNA reads TGTGCCAGCAGATGGGACTATAACACCGGGGAGCTGTTTTTT. The V gene is TRBV6-2 or TRBV6-3, the J gene TRBJ2-2; 7 bases are a match to TRBD2. The CDR3 extends over 14 amino acids. Trimming cost V 6 bases and J 2 bases; bases outside gene matches: 3. The germline CDR1 and CDR2 sequences are MNHEY and SVGEGT.

This clonotype has only a few counts. This chain joins TRBV6-2 or TRBV6-3 and TRBJ2-3, with D perhaps TRBD1 (6 bases). This CDR3 is built from 15 residues. Germline assignment: CDR1 MNHEY and CDR2 SVGEGT. V lost 8 bases and J 6 bases, leaving 21 bases between the germline ends. CDR3 nucleotide sequence: TGTGCCAGCCTGGACCGGGACACCCTTCAGGATACGCAGTATTTT. It yields the protein CASLDRDTLQDTQYF.

The chain combines TRBV19 with TRBJ1-1; perhaps TRBD1 as D (5 bases). The germline CDR1 and CDR2 sequences are LNHDA and SQIVND (reference sequence). The CDR3 has 15 amino acids. The V and J ends lost 6 bases and 9 bases respectively, with 23 bases between them. CDR3 nucleotide sequence: TGTGCCAGTAGACCCGACGCAGGGTATCCCGGGAAAGCTTTCTTT. This translates into CASRPDAGYPGKAFF.

This clonotype showed up many times. This rearrangement joins TRBV12-3 or TRBV12-4 to TRBJ2-1, with 9 bases aligning to TRBD2. The CDR3 runs to 17 residues. The V gene end was trimmed by 6 bases and the J gene end by 4 bases; junction bases not matched to a gene: 13. In DNA, the CDR3 is TGTGCCAGCAGCCTCGTAGCGGGAGTAGGTACATACAATGAGCAGTTCTTC. Its translation: CASSLVAGVGTYNEQFF.

The CDR3 sequence is CASSGQIYEQYF. Here the CDR3 DNA reads TGTGCCAGCAGCGGACAGATCTACGAGCAGTACTTC. V is TRBV7-9 and J is TRBJ2-7; the D gene is possibly TRBD1 (6 bases). The length of the CDR3 is 12 residues. The V gene's germline CDR1 is SEHNR and CDR2 FQNEAQ (reference sequence). Trimming removed 5 bases at V and 3 bases at J, with 8 bases between. Using reference TRBV7-9 and TRBJ2-7 for the parts outside the CDR3, the full variable domain is DTGVSQNPRHKITKRGQNVTFRCDPISEHNRLYWYRQTLGQGPEFLTYFQNEAQLEKSRLLSDRFSAERPKGSFSTLEIQRTEQGDSAMYLCASSGQIYEQYFGPGTRLTVT.

Ten or more counts support this clonotype. This sequence joins TRBV29-1 and TRBJ1-2; TRBD1 might be the D (6 bases). CDR1 and CDR2 (germline): SQVTM, ANQGSEA. This CDR3 comprises 11 residues. V lost 3 bases and J lost 8, with 10 bases in between. The DNA for the CDR3 is TGCAGCGTTGAGTGGGGGCGAGGCTACACCTTC. Translated: CSVEWGRGYTF.

The rearrangement uses TRBV4-3 and TRBJ2-7; unclear D gene. CDR1 is LGHNA, CDR2 YSLEER, per germline. The V and J ends lost 0 bases and 2 bases respectively, with 11 bases between them. This CDR3 is built from 15 residues. CDR3 residues: CASSQDWRSTYEQYF. In DNA form, the CDR3 reads TGCGCCAGCAGCCAAGATTGGCGATCTACCTACGAGCAGTACTTC.

This clonotype has a handful of counts. V gene TRBV28 combines with J gene TRBJ2-2; 12 bases match TRBD2. CDR1 is MDHEN, CDR2 SYDVKM, per germline. Unmatched junction bases numbered 3, after V lost 4 bases and J lost 3 bases. The CDR3 runs 16 residues. The CDR3 nucleotides are TGTGCCAGCAGTTCCTGGACTAGCGGGGACACCGGGGAGCTGTTTTTT. Its protein product is CASSSWTSGDTGELFF.